One and the same sample provided the 22 T cell receptor beta chains below, sequenced in a study of blood T cell repertoires in COVID-19. TCRdb keeps only in-frame clones here, not all; method: immunoSEQ multiplex PCR. The data show about 150,000 clones, with over 80% seen just once and roughly a tenth held by the top ten. Material for sequencing was peripheral blood. The receptors were sampled from a man in his fifties or sixties with active or convalescent COVID-19.

The V gene is TRBV7-9, the J gene TRBJ2-1; 12 bases are shared with TRBD2. Germline trimming cut 5 bases from V and 7 bases from J; bases unmatched to any gene: 9. Germline CDR1 SEHNR, CDR2 FQNEAQ (reference sequence). This CDR3 is 16 amino acids long. The CDR3 loop is CASSNGVTSGRNEQFF. In nucleotides, the CDR3 is TGTGCCAGCAGCAATGGGGTGACTAGCGGGAGAAATGAGCAGTTCTTC.

The table lists this clone with a count of one. The rearrangement uses TRBV19 and TRBJ2-6; the match to TRBD1 covers 7 bases. The ends lost 9 bases at V and 3 bases at J; junction bases unmatched: 11. The CDR3 runs to 16 residues. CDR1 and CDR2 from the germline V gene are LNHDA and SQIVND (reference sequence). CDR3 nucleotides: TGTGCCAGCGACAGGGTAGGCGGACATGGGGCCAACGTCCTGACTTTC. This sequence encodes CASDRVGGHGANVLTF. The full variable domain, with the rest looked up from reference TRBV19 and TRBJ2-6, is DGGITQSPKYLFRKEGQNVTLSCEQNLNHDAMYWYRQDPGQGLRLIYYSQIVNDFQKGDIAEGYSVSREKKESFPLTVTSAQKNPTAFYLCASDRVGGHGANVLTFGAGSRLTVL.

The chain links TRBV5-4 to TRBJ1-4; D call uncertain. The germline gives CDR1 SGHNT, CDR2 YYREEE (reference sequence). The CDR3 sequence is 13 residues long. The V end lost 0 bases, the J end lost 7 bases, and 7 bases lay between the germline ends. DNA for the CDR3: TGTGCCAGCAGCTTGGCCGGGAGTGAAAAACTGTTTTTT. Protein product: CASSLAGSEKLFF.

The chain couples TRBV6-6 to TRBJ1-2; D gene uncertain. The CDR3 has 15 residues. V lost 5 bases and J 4 bases, leaving 17 bases between the germline ends. CDR1 MNHNY and CDR2 SVGAGI come from the germline V gene (reference sequence). CDR3: CASSGSGEWGYGYTF. The CDR3 DNA reads as TGTGCCAGCAGTGGAAGCGGGGAATGGGGCTATGGCTACACCTTC.

V gene TRBV18 combines with J gene TRBJ2-5; TRBD2 aligns across 7 bases. The CDR3 has 15 residues. J gave up 4 bases and V 0 bases, and 5 bases lay outside the gene matches. The germline CDR1 and CDR2 sequences are KGHSH and LQKENI. Here the CDR3 reads CASSPPNSGGETQYF. As DNA, the CDR3 is TGTGCCAGCTCACCACCGAACTCGGGGGGAGAGACCCAGTACTTC.

In this sample, this clone turned up once. The CDR3 protein is CASSPAGQGASNYGYTF. CDR3 bases: TGTGCCAGCAGCCCGGCGGGACAGGGGGCAAGTAACTATGGCTACACCTTC. J is TRBJ1-2 and V is TRBV7-9; TRBD1 matches 12 bases. Germline CDR1 is SEHNR and CDR2 is FQNEAQ (reference sequence). With V trimmed by 5 bases and J by 1 base, 8 bases remained unmatched. The CDR3 contains 17 residues.

CDR3: CASKTSGGTDTQYF. CDR3 in DNA: TGCGCCAGCAAGACTAGCGGAGGCACAGATACGCAGTATTTT. J is TRBJ2-3 and V is TRBV5-1; TRBD2 agrees at 9 bases. V gave up 6 bases and J gave up 1 base; unmatched junction bases: 3. This CDR3 contains 14 residues. Germline V gene sequence: CDR1 SGHRS, CDR2 YFSETQ.

This chain connects TRBV5-1 to TRBJ2-1; maybe TRBD2 (6 bases). V was trimmed by 1 base and J by 8 bases, leaving 13 bases between them. Germline lookup yields CDR1 SGHRS and CDR2 YFSETQ. This CDR3 is 14 amino acids long. The CDR3 loop reads CASSLTAGSYEQFF. The CDR3 DNA is TGCGCCAGCAGCTTGACGGCGGGATCATATGAGCAGTTCTTC.

The CDR3 loop is CASSLRREVGELFF. DNA for the CDR3: TGTGCCAGCAGCTTACGCAGGGAAGTAGGGGAGCTGTTTTTT. The genes are TRBV5-5 and TRBJ2-2; D perhaps matches TRBD1 (5 bases). Looked up from germline, CDR1 is SGHKS and CDR2 is YYEKEE (reference sequence). Trimming took off 2 bases at V and 8 bases at J, with 13 bases between the two ends. This CDR3 is built from 14 residues.

V is TRBV11-2 and J is TRBJ2-7; D ambiguous. V shed 4 bases and J shed 1 base, with 5 bases lying between them. Germline lookup yields CDR1 SGHAT and CDR2 FQNNGV. The CDR3 has 12 residues. The CDR3 spells CASSSGSYEQYF. The DNA of the CDR3 is TGTGCCAGCAGCTCGGGTTCCTACGAGCAGTACTTC.

The chain employs TRBV12-3 or TRBV12-4 and TRBJ2-1, with 9 bases aligning to TRBD2. V trimming: 6 bases; J trimming: 7 bases; junction bases outside the gene matches: 4. This CDR3 comprises 13 residues. In nucleotides, the CDR3 is TGTGCCAGCAGCCATAGCGGGGGAAATGAGCAGTTCTTC. Amino acid sequence: CASSHSGGNEQFF.

This chain links TRBV30 with TRBJ1-1; D uncertain. This CDR3 spans 14 amino acids. Trimming cost V 1 base and J 0 bases, with 9 bases left between them. Germline-derived CDR1 and CDR2 are GTSNPN and SVGIG (reference sequence). For the CDR3, the DNA is TGTGCCTGGAGTGGCTGGAGGATGAACACTGAAGCTTTCTTT. As protein: CAWSGWRMNTEAFF.

The chain couples TRBV7-3 to TRBJ2-3; D unclear. Trimming shortened V by 6 bases and J by 2 bases, and 15 bases separated the two germline ends. This CDR3 has 15 amino acids. Germline values: CDR1 SGHTA, CDR2 FQGTGA. Here the CDR3 reads CASRGSLEITDTQYF. For the CDR3, the DNA is TGTGCCAGCAGGGGTAGTTTGGAGATCACAGATACGCAGTATTTT.

The genes are TRBV6-5 and TRBJ1-6; 10 positions agree with TRBD1. Germline V gives CDR1 MNHEY, CDR2 SVGAGI. With 2 bases clipped from V and 7 bases from J, the junction kept 2 bases outside the gene matches. This CDR3 contains 15 residues. The CDR3 reads CASSYGTGENSPLHF. The DNA for the CDR3 is TGTGCCAGCAGTTACGGGACAGGGGAAAATTCACCCCTCCACTTT.

The V and J genes are TRBV28 and TRBJ2-7, with D maybe TRBD1 (5 bases). V lost 3 bases and J lost 6, with 9 bases in between. Germline V gene sequence: CDR1 MDHEN, CDR2 SYDVKM. This CDR3 contains 12 residues. CDR3 sequence: CASSFQGFEQYF. The CDR3, as DNA: TGTGCCAGCAGTTTCCAGGGTTTCGAGCAGTACTTC.

This sequence joins TRBV5-1 and TRBJ1-1; D not certain. The CDR3 covers 13 residues. V lost 0 bases to trimming and J lost 3 bases, with 6 bases between them. Germline CDR1 and CDR2: SGHRS and YFSETQ. In DNA, the CDR3 is TGCGCCAGCAGCTTGGTTGAGGACACTGAAGCTTTCTTT. It encodes CASSLVEDTEAFF.

This clone appeared once. The V and J genes are TRBV19 and TRBJ2-7; the match to TRBD2 covers 8 bases. This CDR3 comprises 14 residues. Trimming took 5 bases from V and 4 from J; bases not matched to a gene: 7. Germline V lookup: CDR1 LNHDA, CDR2 SQIVND (reference sequence). CDR3 amino acids: CASSPGLGLYEQYF. The CDR3 DNA sequence: TGTGCCAGTAGTCCGGGACTAGGCCTTTACGAGCAGTACTTC.

The CDR3 is CASSPSHRTGGYEQYF. CDR3 DNA sequence: TGTGCCAGCAGCCCCAGTCATCGGACAGGGGGCTACGAGCAGTACTTC. J is TRBJ2-7 and V is TRBV9, with 10 positions matching TRBD1. The CDR3 contains 16 residues. Per germline, CDR1 SGDLS and CDR2 YYNGEE. V dropped 4 bases and J dropped 3; count of bases not matched to a gene: 10.

The chain uses TRBV5-8 and TRBJ1-6; 7 bases line up with TRBD1. This CDR3 contains 15 residues. Germline trimming cut 3 bases from V and 9 bases from J; bases unmatched to any gene: 9. Germline CDR1 and CDR2: SGHTS and YDEGEE. Here the CDR3 reads CASSWRQGRVSPLHF. For the CDR3, the DNA is TGTGCCAGCAGCTGGAGACAGGGACGAGTTTCACCCCTCCACTTT.

J is TRBJ2-5 and V is TRBV20-1; TRBD1 is a possible D gene (5 bases). The CDR3 consists of 11 residues. The V gene's germline CDR1 is DFQATT and CDR2 SNEGSKA (reference sequence). Trimming removed 6 bases from V and 0 bases from J, with 5 bases in between. The CDR3 DNA sequence: TGCAGTGCCAGGGACCAAGAGACCCAGTACTTC. This gives the protein CSARDQETQYF.

In nucleotides, the CDR3 is TGTGCCAGCAGCCCTGGACTAGCGCGCCGGGGGGAGCAGTTCTTC. Its translation is CASSPGLARRGEQFF. The gene calls are TRBV7-2 and TRBJ2-1; TRBD2 matches at 9 bases. CDR3 size: 15 residues. Germline CDR1 is SGHTA and CDR2 is FQGNSA. V gave up 5 bases and J gave up 10 bases; unmatched junction bases: 12. Together with reference TRBV7-2 and TRBJ2-1, the CDR3 gives the full variable domain: GAGVSQSPSNKVTEKGKDVELRCDPISGHTALYWYRQSLGQGLEFLIYFQGNSAPDKSGLPSDRFSAERTGGSVSTLTIQRTQQEDSAVYLCASSPGLARRGEQFFGPGTRLTVL.

V usage is TRBV7-3 and J usage is TRBJ1-1; perhaps TRBD1 as D (5 bases). Per the germline V gene, CDR1 is SGHTA and CDR2 is FQGTGA. The V gene lost 1 base and the J gene lost 4 bases, with 16 bases spanning the gap. This CDR3 comprises 16 residues. CDR3 coding DNA: TGTGCCAGCAGCTTAATGGTCCCAGGGTCGGGCACTGAAGCTTTCTTT. Its protein product is CASSLMVPGSGTEAFF.